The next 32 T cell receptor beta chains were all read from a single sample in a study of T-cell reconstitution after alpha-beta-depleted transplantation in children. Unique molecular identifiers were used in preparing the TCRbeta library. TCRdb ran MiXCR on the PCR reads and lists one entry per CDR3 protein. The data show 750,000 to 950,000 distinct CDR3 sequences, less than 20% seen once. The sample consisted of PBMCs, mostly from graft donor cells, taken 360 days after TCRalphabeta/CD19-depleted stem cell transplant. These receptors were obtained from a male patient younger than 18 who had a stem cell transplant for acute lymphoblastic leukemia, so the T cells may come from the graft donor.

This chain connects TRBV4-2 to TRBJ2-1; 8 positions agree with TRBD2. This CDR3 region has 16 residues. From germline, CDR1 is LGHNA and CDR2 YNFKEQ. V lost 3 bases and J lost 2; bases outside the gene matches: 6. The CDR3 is CASSQRPGLAYNEQFF. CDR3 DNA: TGTGCCAGCAGCCAGAGACCGGGACTAGCCTACAATGAGCAGTTCTTC.

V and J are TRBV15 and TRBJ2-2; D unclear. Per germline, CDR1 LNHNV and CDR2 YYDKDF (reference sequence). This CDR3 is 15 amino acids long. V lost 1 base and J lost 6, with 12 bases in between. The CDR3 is CATSRAYVIPGELFF. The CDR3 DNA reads TGTGCCACCAGCAGAGCCTACGTCATTCCCGGGGAGCTGTTTTTT.

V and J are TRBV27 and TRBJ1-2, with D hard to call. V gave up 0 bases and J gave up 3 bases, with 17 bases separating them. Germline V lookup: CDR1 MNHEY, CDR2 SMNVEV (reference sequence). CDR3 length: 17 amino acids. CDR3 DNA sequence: TGTGCCAGCAGTTTATCAGCAAGCGAGATACAGTACTATGGCTACACCTTC. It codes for CASSLSASEIQYYGYTF.

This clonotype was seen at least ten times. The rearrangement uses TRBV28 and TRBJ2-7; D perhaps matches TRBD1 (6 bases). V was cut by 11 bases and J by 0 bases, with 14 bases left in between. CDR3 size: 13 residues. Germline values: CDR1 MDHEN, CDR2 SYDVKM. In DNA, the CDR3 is TGTGCCGGCTCAACAGGGTACTCCTACGAGCAGTACTTC. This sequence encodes CAGSTGYSYEQYF.

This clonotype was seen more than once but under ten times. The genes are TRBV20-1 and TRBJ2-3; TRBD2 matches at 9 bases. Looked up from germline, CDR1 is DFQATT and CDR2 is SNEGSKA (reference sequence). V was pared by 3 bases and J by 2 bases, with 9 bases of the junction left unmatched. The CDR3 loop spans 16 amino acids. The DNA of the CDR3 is TGCAGTGCTAGGGGGCTAGCGGGATACTCCACAGATACGCAGTATTTT. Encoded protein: CSARGLAGYSTDTQYF.

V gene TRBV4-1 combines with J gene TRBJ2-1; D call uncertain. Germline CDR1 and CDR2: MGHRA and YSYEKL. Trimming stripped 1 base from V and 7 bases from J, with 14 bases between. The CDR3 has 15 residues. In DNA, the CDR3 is TGCGCCAGCAGCCAAGGAATGCTGACGTTAAATGAGCAGTTCTTC. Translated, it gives CASSQGMLTLNEQFF.

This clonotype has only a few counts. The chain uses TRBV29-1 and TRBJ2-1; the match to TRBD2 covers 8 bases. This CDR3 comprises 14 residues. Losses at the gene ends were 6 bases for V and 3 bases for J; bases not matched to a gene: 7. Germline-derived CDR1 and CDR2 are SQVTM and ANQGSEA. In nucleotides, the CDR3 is TGCAGCGTGGGCGGACTAGCTGTCTACAATGAGCAGTTCTTC. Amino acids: CSVGGLAVYNEQFF.

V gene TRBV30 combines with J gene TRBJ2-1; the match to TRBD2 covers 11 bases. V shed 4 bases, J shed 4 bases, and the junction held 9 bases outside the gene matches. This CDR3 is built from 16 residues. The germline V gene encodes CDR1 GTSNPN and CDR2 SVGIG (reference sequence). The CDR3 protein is CAWTHSGRALYNEQFF. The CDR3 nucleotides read TGTGCCTGGACCCATAGCGGGAGGGCTCTTTACAATGAGCAGTTCTTC.

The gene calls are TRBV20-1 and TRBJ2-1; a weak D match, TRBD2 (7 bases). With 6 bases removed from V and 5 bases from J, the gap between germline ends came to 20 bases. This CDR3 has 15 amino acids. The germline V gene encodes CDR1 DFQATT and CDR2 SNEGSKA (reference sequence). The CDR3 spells CSAQRGGGWDNEQFF. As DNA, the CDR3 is TGCAGTGCCCAGAGGGGCGGGGGCTGGGACAATGAGCAGTTCTTC.

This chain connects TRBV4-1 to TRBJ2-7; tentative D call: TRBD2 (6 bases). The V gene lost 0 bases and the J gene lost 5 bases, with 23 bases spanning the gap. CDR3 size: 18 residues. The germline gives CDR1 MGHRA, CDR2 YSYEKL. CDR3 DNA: TGCGCCAGCAGCCAAGAAAAAACTTTAAGGAGGGGACGGCACGAGCAGTACTTC. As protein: CASSQEKTLRRGRHEQYF.

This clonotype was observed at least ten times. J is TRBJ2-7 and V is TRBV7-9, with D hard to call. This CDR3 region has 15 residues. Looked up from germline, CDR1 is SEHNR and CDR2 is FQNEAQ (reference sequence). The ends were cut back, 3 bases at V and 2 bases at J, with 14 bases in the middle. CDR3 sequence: CASSLARGRTYEQYF. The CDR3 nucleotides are TGTGCCAGCAGCTTGGCCCGCGGCAGGACCTACGAGCAGTACTTC.

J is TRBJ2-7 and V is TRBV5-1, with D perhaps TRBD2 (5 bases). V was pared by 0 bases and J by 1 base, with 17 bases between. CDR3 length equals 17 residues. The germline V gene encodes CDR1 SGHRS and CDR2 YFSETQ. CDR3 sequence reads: CASSLGTLETGSYEQYF. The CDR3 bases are TGCGCCAGCAGCTTGGGGACTCTCGAGACGGGTTCCTACGAGCAGTACTTC.

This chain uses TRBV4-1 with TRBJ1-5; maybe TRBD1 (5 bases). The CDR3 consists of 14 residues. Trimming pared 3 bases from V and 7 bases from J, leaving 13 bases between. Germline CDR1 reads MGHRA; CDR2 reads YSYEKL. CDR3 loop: CASSHLSGGQPQHF. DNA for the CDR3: TGCGCCAGCAGCCACCTTAGCGGGGGGCAGCCCCAGCATTTT.

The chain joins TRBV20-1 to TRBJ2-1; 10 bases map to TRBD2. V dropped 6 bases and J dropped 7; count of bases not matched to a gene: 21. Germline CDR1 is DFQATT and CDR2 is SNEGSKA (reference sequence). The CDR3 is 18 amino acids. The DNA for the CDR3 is TGCAGTGCGATCAGCGGGAGGGGCGGTAGAGGAGCGGGGAATGAGCAGTTCTTC. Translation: CSAISGRGGRGAGNEQFF.

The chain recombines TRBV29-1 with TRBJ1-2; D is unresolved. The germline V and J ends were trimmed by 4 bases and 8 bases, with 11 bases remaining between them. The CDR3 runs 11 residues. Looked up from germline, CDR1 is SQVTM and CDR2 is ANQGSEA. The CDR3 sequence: CSVALLDGYTF. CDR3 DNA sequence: TGCAGCGTTGCCCTTCTCGACGGCTACACCTTC.

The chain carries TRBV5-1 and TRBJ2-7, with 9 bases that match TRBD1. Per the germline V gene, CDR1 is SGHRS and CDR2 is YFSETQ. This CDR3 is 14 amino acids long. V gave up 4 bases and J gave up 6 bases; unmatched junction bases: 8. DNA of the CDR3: TGCGCCAGCAGCCCGCGGGACAGGGTAGTCGAGCAGTACTTC. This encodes CASSPRDRVVEQYF. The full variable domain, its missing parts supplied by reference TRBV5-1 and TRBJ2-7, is KAGVTQTPRYLIKTRGQQVTLSCSPISGHRSVSWYQQTPGQGLQFLFEYFSETQRNKGNFPGRFSGRQFSNSRSEMNVSTLELGDSALYLCASSPRDRVVEQYFGPGTRLTVT.

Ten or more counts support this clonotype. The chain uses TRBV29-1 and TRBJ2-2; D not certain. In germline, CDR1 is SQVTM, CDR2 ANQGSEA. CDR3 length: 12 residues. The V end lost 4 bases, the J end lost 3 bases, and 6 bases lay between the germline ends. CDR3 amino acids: CSVVVDTGELFF. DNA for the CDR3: TGCAGCGTTGTGGTAGACACCGGGGAGCTGTTTTTT.

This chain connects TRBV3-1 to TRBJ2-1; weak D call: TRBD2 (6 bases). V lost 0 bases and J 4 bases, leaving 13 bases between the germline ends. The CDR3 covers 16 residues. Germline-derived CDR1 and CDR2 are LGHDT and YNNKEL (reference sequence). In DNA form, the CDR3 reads TGTGCCAGCAGCCAAGATTGGCCTAGCGATTACAATGAGCAGTTCTTC. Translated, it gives CASSQDWPSDYNEQFF.

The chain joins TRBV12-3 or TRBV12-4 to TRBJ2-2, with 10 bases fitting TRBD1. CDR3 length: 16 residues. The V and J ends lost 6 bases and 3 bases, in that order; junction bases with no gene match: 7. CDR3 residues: CASSPDRGSDTGELFF. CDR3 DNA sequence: TGTGCCAGCAGCCCGGACAGGGGGTCGGACACCGGGGAGCTGTTTTTT.

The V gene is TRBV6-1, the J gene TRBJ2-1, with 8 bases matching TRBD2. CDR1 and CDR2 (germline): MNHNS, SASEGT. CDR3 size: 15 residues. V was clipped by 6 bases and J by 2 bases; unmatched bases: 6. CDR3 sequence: CASRISGSPYNEQFF. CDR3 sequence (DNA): TGTGCCAGCAGGATCAGCGGGAGTCCCTACAATGAGCAGTTCTTC.

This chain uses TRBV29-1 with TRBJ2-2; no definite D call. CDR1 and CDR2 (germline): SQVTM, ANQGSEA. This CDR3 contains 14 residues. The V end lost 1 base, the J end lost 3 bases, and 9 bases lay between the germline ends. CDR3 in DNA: TGCAGCGTTGAAGGTGGCACATACACCGGGGAGCTGTTTTTT. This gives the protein CSVEGGTYTGELFF.

CDR3 DNA: TGTGCCAGCTCAGCACGGGCTAGCGGGACCTACAATGAGCAGTTCTTC. Its protein product is CASSARASGTYNEQFF. This chain connects TRBV18 to TRBJ2-1; 9 bases fit TRBD2. Germline V gene lookup returns CDR1 KGHSH and CDR2 LQKENI. After removal of 5 bases from V and 2 bases from J, the junction contained 7 bases not matched to a gene. This CDR3 spans 16 amino acids.

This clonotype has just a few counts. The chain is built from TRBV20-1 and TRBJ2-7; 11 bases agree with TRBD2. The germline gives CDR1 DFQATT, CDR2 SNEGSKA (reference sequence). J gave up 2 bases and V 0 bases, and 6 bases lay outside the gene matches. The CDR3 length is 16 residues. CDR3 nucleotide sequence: TGCAGTGCTAGAGATTTTGGGACTAGCGGTACCTACGAGCAGTACTTC. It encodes CSARDFGTSGTYEQYF.

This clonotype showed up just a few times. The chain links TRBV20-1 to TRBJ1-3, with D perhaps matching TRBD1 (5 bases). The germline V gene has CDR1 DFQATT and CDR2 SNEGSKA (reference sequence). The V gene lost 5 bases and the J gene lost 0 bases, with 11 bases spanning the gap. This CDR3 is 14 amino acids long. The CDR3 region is CSAPRGGSGNTIYF. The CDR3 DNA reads TGCAGTGCTCCCCGGGGGGGCTCTGGAAACACCATATATTTT.

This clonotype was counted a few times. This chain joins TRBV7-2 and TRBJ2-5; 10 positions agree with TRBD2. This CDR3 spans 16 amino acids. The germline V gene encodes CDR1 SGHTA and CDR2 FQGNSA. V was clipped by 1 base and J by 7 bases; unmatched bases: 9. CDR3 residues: CASSLVPSGRMGTQYF. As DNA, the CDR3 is TGTGCCAGCAGCTTAGTGCCTAGCGGGAGAATGGGGACCCAGTACTTC.

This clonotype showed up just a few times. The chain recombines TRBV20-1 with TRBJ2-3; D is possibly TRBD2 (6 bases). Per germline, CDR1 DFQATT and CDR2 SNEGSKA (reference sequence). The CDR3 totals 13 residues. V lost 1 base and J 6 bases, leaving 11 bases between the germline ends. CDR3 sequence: CSARGGRTDTQYF. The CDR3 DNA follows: TGCAGTGCTAGAGGGGGGAGGACCGATACGCAGTATTTT.

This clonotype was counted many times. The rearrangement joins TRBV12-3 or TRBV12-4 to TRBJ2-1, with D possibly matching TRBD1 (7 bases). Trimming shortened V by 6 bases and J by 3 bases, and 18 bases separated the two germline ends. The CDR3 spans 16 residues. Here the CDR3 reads CASSGTAGYGYNEQFF. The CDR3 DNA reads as TGTGCCAGCAGCGGGACAGCGGGCTACGGCTACAATGAGCAGTTCTTC.

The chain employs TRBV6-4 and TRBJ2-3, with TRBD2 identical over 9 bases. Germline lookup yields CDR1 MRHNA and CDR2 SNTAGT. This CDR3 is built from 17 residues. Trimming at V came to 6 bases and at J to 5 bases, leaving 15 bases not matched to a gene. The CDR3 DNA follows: TGTGCCAGCAGCCCCCACCCTAGCGGGAAGATGGGAGATACGCAGTATTTT. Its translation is CASSPHPSGKMGDTQYF.

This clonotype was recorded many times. CDR3 nucleotide sequence: TGTGCCAGTGTCTCTGGAAACACCATATATTTT. As protein: CASVSGNTIYF. This chain uses TRBV12-3 or TRBV12-4 with TRBJ1-3, with D unclear. Trimming stripped 9 bases from V and 0 bases from J, with 3 bases between. This CDR3 has 11 residues.

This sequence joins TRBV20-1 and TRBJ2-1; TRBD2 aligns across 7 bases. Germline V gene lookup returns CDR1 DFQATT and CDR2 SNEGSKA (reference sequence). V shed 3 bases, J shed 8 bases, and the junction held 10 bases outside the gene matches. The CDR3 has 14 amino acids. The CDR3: CSASLGLAADEQFF. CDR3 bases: TGCAGTGCTAGCCTGGGGCTAGCGGCTGATGAGCAGTTCTTC.

Here the CDR3 reads CASSLAASGSEQYF. The CDR3 nucleotides read TGTGCCAGCAGTTTAGCGGCCTCGGGTTCCGAGCAGTACTTC. V gene TRBV12-3 or TRBV12-4 combines with J gene TRBJ2-7; D not resolved. This CDR3 is 14 amino acids long. The V end lost 0 bases, the J end lost 6 bases, and 12 bases lay between the germline ends.

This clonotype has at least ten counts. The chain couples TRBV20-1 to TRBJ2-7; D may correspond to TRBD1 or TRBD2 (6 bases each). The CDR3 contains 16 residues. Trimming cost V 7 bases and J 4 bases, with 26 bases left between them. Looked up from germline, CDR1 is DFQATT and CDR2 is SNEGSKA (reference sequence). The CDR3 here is CSGIGGSPINLYEQYF. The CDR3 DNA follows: TGCAGTGGCATAGGGGGGTCACCGATTAACCTATACGAGCAGTACTTC.